The table lists the clone carrying this TCR beta chain with many counts. This entry comes from a study of T cell repertoires in cytomegalovirus infection. In TCRdb, the reads were re-called with MiXCR into one record per CDR3 protein. The repertoire holds some 180,000 distinct CDR3 sequences, with nearly 9.5% as singletons. CDR3 length: 13 residues. V was cut by 8 bases and J by 1 base, with 8 bases left in between. The germline CDR1 and CDR2 sequences are MNHNS and SASEGT. The clonotype originates from a human donor in good health (CMV status not recorded). Some clones in this sample may be carry-over from other donors' samples. The rearrangement links TRBV6-1 to TRBJ2-2; D is possibly TRBD2 (5 bases). Sequenced: PBMCs. In DNA form, the CDR3 reads TGTGCCAGCCGGGGTCTGAACACCGGGGAGCTGTTTTTT. This gives the protein CASRGLNTGELFF.